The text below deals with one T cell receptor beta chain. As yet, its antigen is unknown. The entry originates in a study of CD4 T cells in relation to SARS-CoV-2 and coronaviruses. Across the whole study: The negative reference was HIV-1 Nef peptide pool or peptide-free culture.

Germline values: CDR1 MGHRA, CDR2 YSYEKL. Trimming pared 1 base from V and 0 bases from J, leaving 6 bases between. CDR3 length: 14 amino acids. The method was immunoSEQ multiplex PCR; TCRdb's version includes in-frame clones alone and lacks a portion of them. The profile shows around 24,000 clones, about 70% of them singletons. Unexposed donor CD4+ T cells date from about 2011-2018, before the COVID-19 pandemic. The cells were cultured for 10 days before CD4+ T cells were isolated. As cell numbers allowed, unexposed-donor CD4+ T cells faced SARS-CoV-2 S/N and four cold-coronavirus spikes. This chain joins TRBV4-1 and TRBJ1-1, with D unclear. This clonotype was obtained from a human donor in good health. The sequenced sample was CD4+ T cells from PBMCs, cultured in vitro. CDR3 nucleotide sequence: TGCGCCAGCAGCCAAGGCGGGGTGAACACTGAAGCTTTCTTT. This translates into CASSQGGVNTEAFF.